The 18 T cell receptor beta chains listed next were all sequenced from one sample in a study of blood T cell repertoires in COVID-19. Sequenced by immunoSEQ multiplex PCR; TCRdb stores in-frame clones only, minus some. The sample contains 320,000 or so clones, about 90% of which appear only once. Sequences were obtained from PBMCs or T cells enriched from blood (not recorded which). These receptors came from a woman in her 30s who had recovered from COVID-19.

This clone has more than one count but fewer than ten. V and J are TRBV5-1 and TRBJ2-7; D ambiguous. V was cut by 0 bases and J by 1 base, with 11 bases left in between. Germline values: CDR1 SGHRS, CDR2 YFSETQ. This CDR3 contains 15 residues. The CDR3 region is CASSLEPSTSYEQYF. CDR3 bases: TGCGCCAGCAGCTTGGAGCCAAGCACGTCCTACGAGCAGTACTTC.

The rearrangement joins TRBV5-4 to TRBJ2-5; D unresolved. V was clipped by 1 base and J by 4 bases, with 11 bases between them. CDR1 is SGHNT and CDR2 is YYREEE in the germline V gene (reference sequence). The CDR3 contains 14 residues. CDR3 bases: TGTGCCAGCAGCTTGCAGCACTACCCAGAGACCCAGTACTTC. This sequence encodes CASSLQHYPETQYF.

The V gene is TRBV19, the J gene TRBJ2-7, with 10 positions matching TRBD1. Germline CDR1 LNHDA, CDR2 SQIVND (reference sequence). V was pared by 6 bases and J by 9 bases, with 14 bases of the junction left unmatched. This CDR3 is built from 15 residues. CDR3 loop: CASSLRTGGPIWQYF. The CDR3, as DNA: TGTGCCAGTAGCCTAAGGACAGGGGGACCCATCTGGCAGTACTTC.

The chain combines TRBV30 with TRBJ2-7, with a possible D match to TRBD2 (6 bases). The CDR3 is 15 residues long. With 0 bases removed from V and 4 bases from J, the gap between germline ends came to 16 bases. Germline V gives CDR1 GTSNPN, CDR2 SVGIG (reference sequence). Here the CDR3 reads CAWSVPGLTMYEQYF. CDR3 bases: TGTGCCTGGAGTGTACCGGGACTCACGATGTACGAGCAGTACTTC.

J is TRBJ2-2 and V is TRBV28, with TRBD1 identical over 9 bases. The length of the CDR3 is 18 residues. With V trimmed by 2 bases and J by 4 bases, 11 bases remained unmatched. Germline CDR1 MDHEN, CDR2 SYDVKM. Here the CDR3 reads CASSLLGQGPRSTGELFF. The CDR3 DNA sequence: TGTGCCAGCAGTTTACTCGGACAGGGGCCACGGAGCACCGGGGAGCTGTTTTTT.

CDR3 nucleotides: TGTGCCTGGAATCGAGGGGACAGGATCTCTGGAAACACCATATATTTT. It yields the protein CAWNRGDRISGNTIYF. The V and J genes are TRBV30 and TRBJ1-3; TRBD1 matches at 8 bases. This CDR3 spans 16 amino acids. Germline lookup yields CDR1 GTSNPN and CDR2 SVGIG (reference sequence). V gave up 4 bases and J gave up 0 bases; unmatched junction bases: 8.

This clone showed up just once. The J gene is TRBJ1-6, the V gene TRBV5-4, with D uncertain. The CDR3 contains 12 residues. V lost 4 bases to trimming and J lost 11 bases, with 10 bases between them. Germline-derived CDR1 and CDR2 are SGHNT and YYREEE (reference sequence). DNA for the CDR3: TGTGCCAGCAGCGCAAGCGGGGCACCCCTCCACTTT. Its translation: CASSASGAPLHF.

The chain recombines TRBV6-6 with TRBJ2-2; tentative D call: TRBD1 (5 bases). V dropped 3 bases and J dropped 4 bases, with 12 bases sitting between them. Germline loops: CDR1 MNHNY, CDR2 SVGAGI (reference sequence). CDR3 length: 15 residues. CDR3: CASSYRGSTTGELFF. The CDR3 bases are TGTGCCAGCAGTTATAGGGGATCGACCACCGGGGAGCTGTTTTTT.

The V gene is TRBV13, the J gene TRBJ2-4, with D possibly being TRBD1 (5 bases). Trimming shortened V by 2 bases and J by 1 base, and 12 bases separated the two germline ends. Per germline, CDR1 PRHDT and CDR2 FYEKMQ (reference sequence). CDR3 size: 16 residues. This chain's CDR3 is CASSLWAGIAKNIQYF. CDR3 DNA: TGTGCCAGCAGCTTATGGGCAGGGATTGCCAAAAACATTCAGTACTTC.

The gene calls are TRBV12-3 or TRBV12-4 and TRBJ1-2; D is undetermined. The CDR3 sequence is 13 residues long. Trimming removed 2 bases from V and 2 bases from J, with 6 bases in between. The CDR3 DNA reads as TGTGCCAGCAGTTTATCCAGGAACTATGGCTACACCTTC. Protein: CASSLSRNYGYTF.

The chain links TRBV28 to TRBJ2-2; D possibly corresponds to TRBD1 (6 bases). CDR1 and CDR2 from the germline V gene are MDHEN and SYDVKM. The CDR3 covers 15 residues. Trimming removed 2 bases at V and 4 bases at J, with 11 bases between. CDR3 coding DNA: TGTGCCAGCAGTTTACTACAGGGCGGCACCGGGGAGCTGTTTTTT. Its translation: CASSLLQGGTGELFF.

J is TRBJ1-1 and V is TRBV5-1, with a weak D call TRBD1 (5 bases). CDR3 size: 16 residues. V was clipped by 0 bases and J by 0 bases, with 12 bases between them. Germline-derived CDR1 and CDR2 are SGHRS and YFSETQ. CDR3 sequence reads: CASSLEAGLLNTEAFF. In DNA, the CDR3 is TGCGCCAGCAGCTTGGAGGCAGGGCTATTGAACACTGAAGCTTTCTTT.

This chain connects TRBV19 to TRBJ1-5; 7 bases map to TRBD1. CDR1 is LNHDA, CDR2 SQIVND, per germline (reference sequence). V trimming: 8 bases; J trimming: 4 bases; junction bases outside the gene matches: 5. The CDR3 loop spans 13 amino acids. The chain's CDR3 is CASRGQRNQPQHF. CDR3 nucleotide sequence: TGTGCCAGTCGGGGACAGCGGAATCAGCCCCAGCATTTT.

The gene calls are TRBV10-3 and TRBJ1-2, with 9 bases that match TRBD1. The germline V gene has CDR1 ENHRY and CDR2 SYGVKD. The CDR3 extends over 14 amino acids. V lost 5 bases and J lost 7; bases outside the gene matches: 8. The CDR3 sequence: CAISPGTGRTGYTF. In DNA, the CDR3 is TGTGCCATCAGTCCCGGGACAGGGCGAACTGGCTACACCTTC.

The chain employs TRBV20-1 and TRBJ1-5; 10 positions agree with TRBD1. This CDR3 has 15 amino acids. Trimming removed 3 bases from V and 6 bases from J; junction bases left unmatched: 8. Germline CDR1 is DFQATT and CDR2 is SNEGSKA (reference sequence). Here the CDR3 DNA reads TGCAGTGCTAGTGGGGTCGGGACAGGGGTTCAGCCCCAGCATTTT. Translating it yields CSASGVGTGVQPQHF.

The J gene is TRBJ1-3, the V gene TRBV3-1 (or the pseudogene TRBV3-2); D might be TRBD1 (6 bases). Germline CDR1 and CDR2: LGHDT and YNNKEL (reference sequence). Trimming shortened V by 3 bases and J by 4 bases, and 19 bases separated the two germline ends. The CDR3 length is 17 residues. The CDR3, as DNA: TGTGCCAGCAGCCAGTCGGACAGAGCCCTCCTCGGAAACACCATATATTTT. This translates into CASSQSDRALLGNTIYF.

The chain couples TRBV11-2 to TRBJ2-4; weak D call: TRBD2 (5 bases). The V gene lost 7 bases and the J gene lost 0 bases, with 19 bases spanning the gap. Germline V gives CDR1 SGHAT, CDR2 FQNNGV. CDR3 size: 17 residues. This chain's CDR3 is CASTPGKGSVAKNIQYF. For the CDR3, the DNA is TGTGCCAGCACCCCGGGGAAGGGATCCGTAGCCAAAAACATTCAGTACTTC.

The chain has TRBV2 and TRBJ1-1; 10 bases are shared with TRBD1. Unmatched junction bases numbered 9, after V lost 7 bases and J lost 4 bases. CDR3 length: 15 residues. From germline, CDR1 is SNHLY and CDR2 FYNNEI. CDR3 region: CASTPGTGVGTEAFF. The CDR3, as DNA: TGTGCCAGCACTCCAGGGACAGGGGTGGGCACTGAAGCTTTCTTT. Drawing the rest from reference TRBV2 and TRBJ1-1, the complete variable domain is EPEVTQTPSHQVTQMGQEVILRCVPISNHLYFYWYRQILGQKVEFLVSFYNNEISEKSEIFDDQFSVERPDGSNFTLKIRSTKLEDSAMYFCASTPGTGVGTEAFFGQGTRLTVV.